What follows describes a single T cell receptor (beta chain). The germline V and J ends were trimmed by 5 bases and 2 bases, with 5 bases remaining between them. From germline, CDR1 is MNHNS and CDR2 SASEGT. This CDR3 has 12 amino acids. The record originates from a study of technical replicates of blood from a handful of donors. Using immunoSEQ multiplex PCR, the repertoire was profiled, and TCRdb retains in-frame clones only, with some absent. Seen here are tens of thousands of clones, about 90% observed once, and the top ten hold less than 5%. This receptor was obtained from a human donor in good health. Some clones in this sample may be carry-over from other donors' samples. What was sequenced was PBMCs. V gene TRBV6-1 combines with J gene TRBJ2-3, with D hard to call. Written as DNA, the CDR3 is TGTGCCAGCAGTCCAGTCACAGATACGCAGTATTTT. Translating gives CASSPVTDTQYF.